Below, 27 T cell receptor beta chains from the same sample are listed, as sequenced in a study of cytomegalovirus exposure and HLA in healthy donors (dated by TCRdb to 2016 to 2017). Receptor libraries were prepared by the immunoSEQ multiplex PCR assay. For the multiplex PCR, a mixture combining 60 forward primers for TCR Vbeta segments and 13 reverse primers for TCR Jbeta segments was used. TCRdb mirrors the immuneACCESS table, restricted to in-frame sequences. Some clones are absent from its copies; in checked studies, under half trace to an unresolved V gene, and the reason for the others is unknown. Across this sample there are 100,000 to 150,000 clones, with over 50% seen only once. Less than 9% of the sample belongs to the ten largest clones. Specimen: PBMCs. All receptors derive from a woman aged 40 to 55 in good health and CMV-seropositive.

This clone was found once. This rearrangement joins TRBV6-1 to TRBJ2-7, with TRBD1 as a possible D gene (6 bases). The CDR3 spans 12 residues. V lost 7 bases and J lost 2, with 9 bases in between. CDR1 and CDR2 from the germline V gene are MNHNS and SASEGT. The CDR3 nucleotides are TGTGCCAGCACGGCAGGGGCCTACGAGCAGTACTTC. Amino acids: CASTAGAYEQYF.

The chain uses TRBV9 and TRBJ2-1; 10 nucleotides line up with TRBD2. The CDR3 totals 16 residues. The germline CDR1 and CDR2 sequences are SGDLS and YYNGEE. V gave up 3 bases and J gave up 4 bases; unmatched junction bases: 7. Here the CDR3 DNA reads TGTGCCAGCAGCGCGGCGGGACTAGCGCTATACAATGAGCAGTTCTTC. It is translated as CASSAAGLALYNEQFF. Variable domain in full (rest from reference TRBV9 and TRBJ2-1): DSGVTQTPKHLITATGQRVTLRCSPRSGDLSVYWYQQSLDQGLQFLIQYYNGEERAKGNILERFSAQQFPDLHSELNLSSLELGDSALYFCASSAAGLALYNEQFFGPGTRLTVL.

V gene TRBV18 combines with J gene TRBJ1-2; D call uncertain. The CDR3 is made up of 16 amino acids. Germline V gene sequence: CDR1 KGHSH, CDR2 LQKENI. Trimming left V 3 bases short and J 1 base short, with 15 bases between. DNA of the CDR3: TGTGCCAGCTCACCGTCTGAGGCCCGTGGTAACTATGGCTACACCTTC. Translation gives CASSPSEARGNYGYTF.

This chain links TRBV2 with TRBJ2-7; 13 bases line up with TRBD2. The trim removed 7 bases at V and 3 bases at J, leaving 6 bases unmatched. This CDR3 has 15 residues. Per the germline V gene, CDR1 is SNHLY and CDR2 is FYNNEI. The CDR3: CASMPGLAGLYEQYF. CDR3 coding DNA: TGTGCCAGCATGCCGGGACTAGCGGGACTCTACGAGCAGTACTTC.

The rearrangement joins TRBV25-1 to TRBJ1-2, with TRBD1 identical over 7 bases. The CDR3 contains 15 residues. CDR1 MGHDK and CDR2 SYGVNS come from the germline V gene. Trimming removed 7 bases from V and 4 bases from J; junction bases left unmatched: 12. In DNA form, the CDR3 reads TGTGCCAGCAAGGGCGGGGACAGCTCTAGCTATGGCTACACCTTC. Protein sequence: CASKGGDSSSYGYTF.

This sequence joins TRBV5-1 and TRBJ2-7; 7 bases map to TRBD2. CDR1 SGHRS and CDR2 YFSETQ come from the germline V gene. V lost 4 bases and J lost 7; bases outside the gene matches: 17. This CDR3 spans 16 amino acids. The CDR3 nucleotides are TGCGCCAGCAGCCCGAAACCCAGCGGGGTAGAGTGGGAGCAGTACTTC. It translates to CASSPKPSGVEWEQYF.

V and J are TRBV6-5 and TRBJ2-5; 8 nucleotides match TRBD2. With V trimmed by 2 bases and J by 4 bases, 9 bases remained unmatched. CDR3 length: 16 amino acids. CDR1 is MNHEY and CDR2 is SVGAGI in the germline V gene. In DNA form, the CDR3 reads TGTGCCAGCAGTTACCGACACGGGGGGGCGGGAGAGACCCAGTACTTC. This gives the protein CASSYRHGGAGETQYF.

The rearrangement joins TRBV15 to TRBJ2-5, with 14 bases lining up with TRBD2. Germline values: CDR1 LNHNV, CDR2 YYDKDF (reference sequence). V was pared by 3 bases and J by 5 bases, with 8 bases of the junction left unmatched. The CDR3 is 17 amino acids. The CDR3 reads CATSRSGLAGVWETQYF. The CDR3 region has the DNA TGTGCCACCAGCAGGTCGGGACTAGCGGGAGTATGGGAGACCCAGTACTTC.

The chain links TRBV7-2 to TRBJ2-1; perhaps TRBD1 as D (6 bases). V gave up 4 bases and J gave up 0 bases, with 10 bases separating them. CDR1 and CDR2 (germline): SGHTA, FQGNSA. This CDR3 region has 15 residues. CDR3 sequence reads: CASSSGAGSYNEQFF. Written as DNA, the CDR3 is TGTGCCAGCAGCTCAGGGGCGGGCTCCTACAATGAGCAGTTCTTC.

The chain has TRBV5-8 and TRBJ1-2; TRBD1 matches at 9 bases. The germline V gene has CDR1 SGHTS and CDR2 YDEGEE. The CDR3 runs 15 residues. Unmatched junction bases numbered 5, after V lost 1 base and J lost 4 bases. The CDR3, as DNA: TGTGCCAGCAGCTTGCCGGGACAGGGAGGCTATGGCTACACCTTC. Protein sequence: CASSLPGQGGYGYTF.

V gene TRBV30 combines with J gene TRBJ1-5; D unresolved. V lost 0 bases to trimming and J lost 2 bases, with 8 bases between them. Germline loops: CDR1 GTSNPN, CDR2 SVGIG (reference sequence). CDR3 length: 14 residues. The CDR3 here is CAWSVSVGNQPQHF. CDR3 DNA: TGTGCCTGGAGTGTATCGGTTGGCAATCAGCCCCAGCATTTT.

The chain joins TRBV7-2 to TRBJ2-3; 15 bases line up with TRBD2. J gave up 4 bases and V 5 bases, and 4 bases lay outside the gene matches. The length of the CDR3 is 16 residues. Germline CDR1 SGHTA, CDR2 FQGNSA. CDR3 residues: CASSPGLAGGPDTQYF. Here the CDR3 DNA reads TGTGCCAGCAGCCCCGGACTAGCGGGAGGGCCAGATACGCAGTATTTT.

The genes are TRBV6-5 and TRBJ1-1; TRBD1 matches at 9 bases. J was trimmed by 4 bases and V by 4 bases; bases with no gene match: 10. CDR3 length: 16 residues. Germline loops: CDR1 MNHEY, CDR2 SVGAGI. The CDR3 sequence is CASSSQPTGGTTEAFF. The DNA of the CDR3 is TGTGCCAGCAGTTCCCAACCGACAGGGGGAACCACTGAAGCTTTCTTT.

V and J are TRBV9 and TRBJ2-2; no reliable D call. V was pared by 3 bases and J by 5 bases, with 5 bases between. The CDR3 sequence is 12 residues long. CDR1 and CDR2 (germline): SGDLS, YYNGEE. DNA for the CDR3: TGTGCCAGCAGCGGCGTTACCGGGGAGCTGTTTTTT. It yields the protein CASSGVTGELFF. Drawing the rest from reference TRBV9 and TRBJ2-2, the complete variable domain is DSGVTQTPKHLITATGQRVTLRCSPRSGDLSVYWYQQSLDQGLQFLIQYYNGEERAKGNILERFSAQQFPDLHSELNLSSLELGDSALYFCASSGVTGELFFGEGSRLTVL.

The chain recombines TRBV27 with TRBJ1-4, with 9 nucleotides matching TRBD1. The CDR3 has 13 amino acids. V trimming: 5 bases; J trimming: 7 bases; junction bases outside the gene matches: 2. Looked up from germline, CDR1 is MNHEY and CDR2 is SMNVEV (reference sequence). For the CDR3, the DNA is TGTGCCAGCAGTGGGACAGGGACTGAAAAACTGTTTTTT. This sequence encodes CASSGTGTEKLFF.

This chain uses TRBV6-4 with TRBJ2-2; TRBD2 aligns across 10 bases. CDR3 length: 14 residues. V lost 2 bases to trimming and J lost 6 bases; unmatched junction nucleotides: 0. The germline gives CDR1 MRHNA, CDR2 SNTAGT. As DNA, the CDR3 is TGTGCCAGCAGTGACGGACTAGCGGCCGGGGAGCTGTTTTTT. Its protein product is CASSDGLAAGELFF.

The rearrangement uses TRBV28 and TRBJ1-2, with TRBD1 identical over 9 bases. This CDR3 has 15 amino acids. Trimming took 5 bases from V and 9 from J; bases not matched to a gene: 13. Per the germline V gene, CDR1 is MDHEN and CDR2 is SYDVKM. The CDR3 DNA follows: TGTGCCAGCAGTCGAACAGGGGGCCAGCCAGGAAGCTACACCTTC. This sequence encodes CASSRTGGQPGSYTF.

This clone occurred once. The CDR3 region has the DNA TGCGCCAGCACAACCCGGGGGTGGACCGGGGAGCTGTTTTTT. It encodes CASTTRGWTGELFF. The rearrangement uses TRBV5-1 and TRBJ2-2; the D gene is possibly TRBD2 (6 bases). Between the trimmed V and J ends, which lost 6 bases and 5 bases, there was a span of 14 bases. CDR3 length: 14 amino acids. The V gene's germline CDR1 is SGHRS and CDR2 YFSETQ.

On this clone: This sample also contains other DNA sequences that code for the same CDR3. This chain joins TRBV9 and TRBJ2-5; 9 nucleotides match TRBD2. J lost 5 bases, V lost 0 bases, and 2 bases had no gene match. The CDR3 length is 14 residues. Germline V CDR1 and CDR2: SGDLS, YYNGEE. The chain's CDR3 is CASSVGAGGETQYF. In DNA, the CDR3 is TGTGCCAGCAGCGTAGGGGCGGGAGGGGAGACCCAGTACTTC.

The CDR3 loop reads CASWEPITGTGELFF. As DNA, the CDR3 is TGCGCCAGCTGGGAGCCAATAACGGGCACCGGGGAGCTGTTTTTT. The chain uses TRBV5-1 and TRBJ2-2, with a possible D match to TRBD2 (5 bases). V lost 7 bases and J 4 bases, leaving 17 bases between the germline ends. Germline CDR1 reads SGHRS; CDR2 reads YFSETQ. This CDR3 region has 15 residues.

V is TRBV6-5 and J is TRBJ2-1, with 7 bases identical to TRBD1. Germline assignment: CDR1 MNHEY and CDR2 SVGAGI. V lost 4 bases, J lost 3 bases, and 6 bases stayed unmatched. There are 15 residues in the CDR3. The CDR3 spells CASSSWTGLYNEQFF. CDR3 in DNA: TGTGCCAGCAGTTCGTGGACAGGTCTCTACAATGAGCAGTTCTTC.

This clone was detected only a few times. The rearrangement joins TRBV6-5 to TRBJ1-2; 9 positions match TRBD1. V was clipped by 4 bases and J by 8 bases; unmatched bases: 11. Germline lookup yields CDR1 MNHEY and CDR2 SVGAGI. CDR3 length: 15 residues. CDR3 sequence: CASSSPQGARSGYTF. CDR3 DNA: TGTGCCAGCAGTTCCCCACAGGGGGCCAGGAGCGGCTACACCTTC.

The CDR3 reads CASSEIRGELFF. DNA of the CDR3: TGCGCCAGCAGCGAGATCCGAGGGGAGCTGTTTTTT. J is TRBJ2-2 and V is TRBV5-1; D gene unclear. The CDR3 has 12 amino acids. Germline V gene lookup returns CDR1 SGHRS and CDR2 YFSETQ. V lost 4 bases to trimming and J lost 8 bases, with 9 bases between them.

The rearrangement links TRBV5-1 to TRBJ2-1; 8 bases line up with TRBD2. The germline CDR1 and CDR2 sequences are SGHRS and YFSETQ. Losses at the gene ends were 0 bases for V and 3 bases for J; bases not matched to a gene: 2. The CDR3 covers 15 residues. For the CDR3, the DNA is TGCGCCAGCAGCTTGGCGGGAGGGAACTACAATGAGCAGTTCTTC. It translates to CASSLAGGNYNEQFF.

The J gene is TRBJ2-2, the V gene TRBV13; 8 bases align to TRBD1. V was pared by 5 bases and J by 3 bases, with 2 bases of the junction left unmatched. Germline CDR1 PRHDT, CDR2 FYEKMQ (reference sequence). The CDR3 has 14 amino acids. This CDR3 is CASSRTGYTGELFF. The CDR3, as DNA: TGTGCCAGCAGCCGGACAGGGTACACCGGGGAGCTGTTTTTT.

V and J are TRBV7-6 and TRBJ2-3; D might be TRBD2 (5 bases). The germline gives CDR1 SGHVS, CDR2 FNYEAQ. This CDR3 comprises 15 residues. The V gene lost 4 bases and the J gene lost 1 base, with 12 bases spanning the gap. CDR3 bases: TGTGCCAGCAGCTCGAAAGGTAGCGGCACAGATACGCAGTATTTT. Its translation: CASSSKGSGTDTQYF.

The sample holds a few counts of this clone. The chain has TRBV6-1 and TRBJ2-7; the D gene is possibly TRBD1 (5 bases). Between the trimmed V and J ends, which lost 11 bases and 0 bases, there was a span of 14 bases. The CDR3 contains 13 residues. The germline CDR1 and CDR2 sequences are MNHNS and SASEGT. CDR3 region: CAGQGWDSYEQYF. The CDR3 DNA reads as TGTGCCGGCCAGGGATGGGACTCCTACGAGCAGTACTTC.